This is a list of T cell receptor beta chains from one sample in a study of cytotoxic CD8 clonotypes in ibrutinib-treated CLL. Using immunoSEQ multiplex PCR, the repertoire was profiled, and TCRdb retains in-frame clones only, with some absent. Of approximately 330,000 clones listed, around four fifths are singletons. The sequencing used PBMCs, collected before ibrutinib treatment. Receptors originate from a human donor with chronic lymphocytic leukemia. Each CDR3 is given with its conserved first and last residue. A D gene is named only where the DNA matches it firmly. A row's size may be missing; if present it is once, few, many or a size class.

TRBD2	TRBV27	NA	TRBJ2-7	CASRIAGGLYEQYF	TGTGCCAGCCGTATAGCGGGAGGACTCTACGAGCAGTACTTC
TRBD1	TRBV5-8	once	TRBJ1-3	CASSRDRAFGNTIYF	TGTGCCAGCAGTCGGGACAGGGCTTTTGGAAACACCATATATTTT
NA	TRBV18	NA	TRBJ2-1	CASSPQGSDNEQFF	TGTGCCAGCTCACCACAGGGGTCGGACAATGAGCAGTTCTTC
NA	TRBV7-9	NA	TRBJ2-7	CASSFSGGYEQYF	TGTGCCAGCAGCTTTTCTGGGGGTTACGAGCAGTACTTC
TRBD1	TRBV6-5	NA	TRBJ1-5	CASSRQGHSNQPQHF	TGTGCCAGCAGCCGACAGGGACATAGCAATCAGCCCCAGCATTTT
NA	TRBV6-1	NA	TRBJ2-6	CASSEVLGFSPGANVLTF	TGTGCCAGCAGTGAAGTTCTGGGGTTCTCCCCTGGGGCCAACGTCCTGACTTTC
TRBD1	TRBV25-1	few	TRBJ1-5	CASKGTGEQPQHF	TGTGCCAGCAAAGGGACAGGGGAGCAGCCCCAGCATTTT
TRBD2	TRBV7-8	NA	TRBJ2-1	CASSQLTGTSSNEQFF	TGTGCCAGCAGCCAGTTAACCGGGACTAGCTCTAATGAGCAGTTCTTC
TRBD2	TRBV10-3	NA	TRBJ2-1	CAIRATSGRGYNEQFF	TGTGCCATCAGGGCGACTAGCGGGAGAGGATACAATGAGCAGTTCTTC
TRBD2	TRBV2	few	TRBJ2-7	CASWGLAAYEQYF	TGTGCCAGCTGGGGACTAGCGGCCTACGAGCAGTACTTC
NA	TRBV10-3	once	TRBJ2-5	CAISESAGDETQYF	TGTGCCATCAGTGAGTCGGCAGGGGACGAGACCCAGTACTTC
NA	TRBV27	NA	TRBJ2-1	CASSLSLGGYNEQFF	TGTGCCAGCAGTTTATCTTTGGGGGGCTACAATGAGCAGTTCTTC
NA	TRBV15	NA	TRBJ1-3	CATSRDRGITGNTIYF	TGTGCCACCAGCAGAGATAGGGGTATTACTGGAAACACCATATATTTT
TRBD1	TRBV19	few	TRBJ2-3	CASSMQGGTDTQYF	TGTGCCAGTAGTATGCAGGGGGGCACAGATACGCAGTATTTT
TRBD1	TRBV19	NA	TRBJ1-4	CASSILDRDEKLFF	TGTGCCAGTAGTATCTTAGACAGGGATGAAAAACTGTTTTTT
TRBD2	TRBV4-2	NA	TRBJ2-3	CASSPRLAESTDTQYF	TGTGCCAGCAGCCCCCGACTAGCAGAAAGCACAGATACGCAGTATTTT
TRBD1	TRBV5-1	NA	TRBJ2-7	CASSWGQSYEQYF	TGCGCCAGCAGCTGGGGACAGTCCTACGAGCAGTACTTC
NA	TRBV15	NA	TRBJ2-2	CATQGRPRGTGELFF	TGTGCCACCCAAGGAAGGCCTCGGGGCACCGGGGAGCTGTTTTTT
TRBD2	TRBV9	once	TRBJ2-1	CASSLAGLAGYNEQFF	TGTGCCAGCAGCCTTGCCGGACTAGCGGGGTACAATGAGCAGTTCTTC
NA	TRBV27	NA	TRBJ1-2	CASRQEGVYGYTF	TGTGCCAGCAGACAAGAGGGGGTGTACGGCTACACCTTC
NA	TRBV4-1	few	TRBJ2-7	CASSQEGGQSYEQYF	TGCGCCAGCAGCCAAGAGGGCGGACAGTCCTACGAGCAGTACTTC
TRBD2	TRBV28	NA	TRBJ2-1	CASNEPGLATSYNEQFF	TGTGCCAGCAACGAACCGGGACTAGCGACCTCCTACAATGAGCAGTTCTTC
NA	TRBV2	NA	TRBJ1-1	CASRAITQNTEAFF	TGTGCCAGCAGGGCAATCACCCAGAACACTGAAGCTTTCTTT
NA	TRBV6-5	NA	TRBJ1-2	CASSRRPLDFYGYTF	TGTGCCAGCAGCCGTAGGCCCCTGGACTTTTACGGCTACACCTTC
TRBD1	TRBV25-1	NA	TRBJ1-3	CASSPRDRAGNTIYF	TGTGCCAGCAGTCCACGGGACAGGGCTGGAAACACCATATATTTT
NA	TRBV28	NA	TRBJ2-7	CASSLSSYEQYF	TGTGCCAGCAGTTTATCTAGCTACGAGCAGTACTTC
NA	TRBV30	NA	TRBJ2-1	CAWSVVRAEQFF	TGTGCCTGGAGTGTCGTGCGGGCAGAGCAGTTCTTC
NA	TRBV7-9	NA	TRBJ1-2	CASSFQTGSYGYTF	TGTGCCAGCAGCTTCCAGACAGGATCCTATGGCTACACCTTC
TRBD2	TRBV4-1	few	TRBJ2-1	CASSQRTSGDYSSYNEQFF	TGCGCCAGCAGCCAGAGGACTAGCGGGGACTATAGCTCCTACAATGAGCAGTTCTTC
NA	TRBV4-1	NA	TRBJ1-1	CASSQGAEAFF	TGCGCCAGCAGCCAGGGAGCTGAAGCTTTCTTT
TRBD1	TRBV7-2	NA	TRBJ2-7	CASSWGTGSYEQYF	TGTGCCAGCAGCTGGGGGACAGGAAGCTACGAGCAGTACTTC
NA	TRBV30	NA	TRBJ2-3	CAWSLVSGNTQYF	TGTGCCTGGAGTTTAGTTAGCGGCAATACGCAGTATTTT
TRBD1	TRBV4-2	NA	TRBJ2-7	CASSRGDRALVLEQYF	TGTGCCAGCAGCCGAGGGGACAGGGCTTTGGTCCTCGAGCAGTACTTC
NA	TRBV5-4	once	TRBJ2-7	CASSLAPGVYEQYF	TGTGCCAGCAGCTTGGCTCCAGGGGTCTACGAGCAGTACTTC
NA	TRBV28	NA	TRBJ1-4	CASSLIAGGSEKLFF	TGTGCCAGCAGTTTAATTGCGGGGGGTTCTGAAAAACTGTTTTTT
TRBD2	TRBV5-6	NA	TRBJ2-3	CASSLARQLAGVVDTQYF	TGTGCCAGCAGCTTGGCCAGGCAGCTAGCGGGAGTTGTAGATACGCAGTATTTT
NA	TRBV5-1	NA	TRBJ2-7	CASSPGTATYEQYF	TGCGCCAGCAGCCCCGGGACGGCAACCTACGAGCAGTACTTC
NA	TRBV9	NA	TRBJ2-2	CASSVAATANTGELFF	TGTGCCAGCAGCGTAGCTGCGACAGCGAACACCGGGGAGCTGTTTTTT
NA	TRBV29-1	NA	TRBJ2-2	CSVTGLDGELFF	TGCAGCGTCACAGGGTTAGACGGGGAGCTGTTTTTT
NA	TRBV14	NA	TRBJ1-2	CASSQVSGAGYTF	TGTGCCAGCAGCCAAGTCAGTGGAGCTGGCTACACCTTC
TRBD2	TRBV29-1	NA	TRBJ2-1	CSISGEAGGHEQFF	TGCAGCATCAGCGGGGAAGCGGGAGGGCATGAGCAGTTCTTC
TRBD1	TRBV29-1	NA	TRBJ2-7	CSAPGQGYEQYF	TGCAGCGCCCCCGGACAGGGCTACGAGCAGTACTTC
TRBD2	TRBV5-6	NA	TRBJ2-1	CASSLSGTSGSNEQFF	TGTGCCAGCAGCTTGTCCGGGACTAGCGGCAGCAATGAGCAGTTCTTC
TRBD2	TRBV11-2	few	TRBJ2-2	CASSSRGVTGELFF	TGTGCCAGCAGCTCACGGGGGGTCACCGGGGAGCTGTTTTTT
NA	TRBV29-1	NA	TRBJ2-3	CSVESGTGAEDTQYF	TGCAGCGTTGAGTCCGGTACGGGAGCGGAAGATACGCAGTATTTT
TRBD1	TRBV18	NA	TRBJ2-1	CASSPTGYHNEQFF	TGTGCCAGCTCACCGACAGGGTACCACAATGAGCAGTTCTTC
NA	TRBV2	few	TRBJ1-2	CANRQASNYGYTF	TGTGCCAATAGACAGGCTAGTAACTATGGCTACACCTTC